The table lists the clone carrying this TCR beta chain with many counts. This sample is drawn from a study of response to subunit inactivated influenza vaccine. TCRdb reprocessed the RT-PCR reads with MiXCR, giving one entry per CDR3 protein. Of around 490,000 distinct CDR3 sequences in the sample, 6.5% to 8% are singletons; the top ten hold roughly 13%. The CDR3 runs 14 residues. Trimming stripped 6 bases from V and 0 bases from J, with 12 bases between. Germline V gene data show CDR1 as DFQATT and CDR2 as SNEGSKA (reference sequence). The J gene is TRBJ1-5, the V gene TRBV20-1; no clear D. This clonotype was obtained from a man aged 50 to 69 who received an inactivated influenza vaccine. The sequencing used PBMCs from blood, collected 23 to 25 months after vaccination. CDR3 residues: CSANQANSNQPQHF. The CDR3 DNA is TGCAGTGCCAATCAAGCAAATAGCAATCAGCCCCAGCATTTT.